These 10 T cell receptor beta chains were all obtained from the same sample, sequenced in a study of OX40 agonist ivuxolimab in advanced cancers. The receptor library was made with the immunoSEQ multiplex PCR assay. Not all clones reach the TCRdb copy of this immuneACCESS table, which keeps in-frame sequences only. Checked studies attribute under half of the gap to unresolved V genes and leave the rest unexplained. Counted in this sample were around 56,000 clones; approximately 85% of them appeared once. Approximately 12% of the sample is taken by the ten largest. The specimen was CD4+ or CD8+ T cells sorted from blood, collected in a trial of the OX40 agonist ivuxolimab. The origin of the receptors is an adult with an advanced solid tumor such as melanoma, head and neck, liver or kidney cancer.

The V and J genes are TRBV27 and TRBJ1-6; D not certain. The germline V gene encodes CDR1 MNHEY and CDR2 SMNVEV (reference sequence). The CDR3 spans 14 residues. Trimming removed 8 bases from V and 7 bases from J, with 15 bases in between. The CDR3 nucleotides read TGTGCCAGCCGATATCCTGGCGCCAATTCACCCCTCCACTTT. This translates into CASRYPGANSPLHF.

The chain couples TRBV5-4 to TRBJ2-1, with no clear D. Trimming pared 1 base from V and 2 bases from J, leaving 16 bases between. Germline CDR1 is SGHNT and CDR2 is YYREEE (reference sequence). The CDR3 has 17 amino acids. The CDR3 loop reads CASSLLLVVGAYNEQFF. The CDR3 region has the DNA TGTGCCAGCAGCTTGCTCCTAGTGGTTGGAGCCTACAATGAGCAGTTCTTC.

The chain has TRBV29-1 and TRBJ2-2; 9 bases are shared with TRBD1. The CDR3 sequence is 14 residues long. The J segment lost 5 bases and the V segment lost 6 bases, leaving 7 bases of the junction unmatched. Germline CDR1 reads SQVTM; CDR2 reads ANQGSEA. CDR3 nucleotides: TGCAGCGTACGTGGGACAGGGTTTACCGGGGAGCTGTTTTTT. The encoded protein is CSVRGTGFTGELFF.

V gene TRBV29-1 combines with J gene TRBJ2-1, with a weak D call TRBD1 (6 bases). The CDR3 covers 12 residues. Looked up from germline, CDR1 is SQVTM and CDR2 is ANQGSEA. Trimming cost V 6 bases and J 9 bases, with 15 bases left between them. In DNA form, the CDR3 reads TGCAGCGTCGGGACAAACGGGATTGAGCAGTTCTTC. Translation gives CSVGTNGIEQFF.

The CDR3 loop reads CASSEVNEQFF. The CDR3 DNA sequence: TGTGCCAGCAGCGAGGTGAATGAGCAGTTCTTC. The chain is built from TRBV6-5 and TRBJ2-1; D is uncertain. The CDR3 totals 11 residues. Trimming removed 6 bases at V and 7 bases at J, with 7 bases between. Germline values: CDR1 MNHEY, CDR2 SVGAGI.

The chain has TRBV6-5 and TRBJ2-2, with D unclear. Germline V gene lookup returns CDR1 MNHEY and CDR2 SVGAGI. There are 15 residues in the CDR3. The V end lost 0 bases, the J end lost 6 bases, and 11 bases lay between the germline ends. The chain's CDR3 is CASSYSSGLPGELFF. CDR3 nucleotides: TGTGCCAGCAGTTACTCATCAGGTTTACCCGGGGAGCTGTTTTTT.

The CDR3 loop reads CASSLTENQPQHF. The CDR3 DNA follows: TGTGCCAGCAGCTTAACAGAGAATCAGCCCCAGCATTTT. V is TRBV7-3 and J is TRBJ1-5; D not resolved. The CDR3 contains 13 residues. The germline V gene has CDR1 SGHTA and CDR2 FQGTGA. The V end lost 0 bases, the J end lost 4 bases, and 4 bases lay between the germline ends.

The chain recombines TRBV5-1 with TRBJ2-6, with D hard to call. The germline gives CDR1 SGHRS, CDR2 YFSETQ. This CDR3 region has 15 residues. V shed 4 bases and J shed 0 bases, with 8 bases lying between them. CDR3: CASSTASSGANVLTF. The DNA for the CDR3 is TGCGCCAGCAGCACAGCAAGCTCTGGGGCCAACGTCCTGACTTTC.

The rearrangement uses TRBV7-6 and TRBJ1-1; D unresolved. Germline assignment: CDR1 SGHVS and CDR2 FNYEAQ. V was shortened by 1 base and J by 9 bases, with 9 bases between the two germline ends. The length of the CDR3 is 12 residues. Here the CDR3 reads CASSLEFGKAFF. DNA of the CDR3: TGTGCCAGCAGCTTAGAGTTTGGGAAAGCTTTCTTT.

The chain is built from TRBV2 and TRBJ2-7, with D uncertain. CDR3 length equals 15 residues. Per the germline V gene, CDR1 is SNHLY and CDR2 is FYNNEI. V lost 2 bases and J 0 bases, leaving 11 bases between the germline ends. CDR3 bases: TGTGCCAGCAGTGAATCGGCCGGCCTCTCCTACGAGCAGTACTTC. Translated: CASSESAGLSYEQYF. Drawing the rest from reference TRBV2 and TRBJ2-7, the complete variable domain is EPEVTQTPSHQVTQMGQEVILRCVPISNHLYFYWYRQILGQKVEFLVSFYNNEISEKSEIFDDQFSVERPDGSNFTLKIRSTKLEDSAMYFCASSESAGLSYEQYFGPGTRLTVT.